This T cell receptor (beta chain) derives from a study of T cell clonality in common variable immunodeficiency. Some clones are missing from TCRdb's copy, which holds only in-frame ones; the method was immunoSEQ multiplex PCR. Listed here are 35,000 to 55,000 clones without any singletons, the top ten holding 10%. Germline lookup yields CDR1 DFQATT and CDR2 SNEGSKA (reference sequence). The CDR3 runs to 14 residues. This clone has ten or more counts. The read gets to within 3 residues of the CDR3 end, and the germline J gene fills in the rest. This chain joins TRBV20-1 and TRBJ1-2; 7 bases are shared with TRBD1. The sequenced material came from peripheral blood mononuclear cells. The receptor was derived from a person aged 18 to 70 in good health. The CDR3 loop reads CSALIQGVGYDYTF. Partial CDR3 DNA: TGCAGTGCTTTAATCCAGGGGGTGGGGTACGAC.